A single sample is the source of the 28 T cell receptor beta chains below, sequenced in a study of blood T cell repertoires in COVID-19. The assay was immunoSEQ multiplex PCR, and TCRdb's table has in-frame clones only and misses some. The data contain under 350,000 clones, 80% to 90% of them singletons. What was sequenced was peripheral blood. The receptors shown here come from a woman aged 70-85 years with acute or convalescent COVID-19.

There are a few counts of this clone. This chain connects TRBV14 to TRBJ2-7, with D possibly being TRBD2 (5 bases). Germline V CDR1 and CDR2: SGHDN, FVKESK. The V end lost 0 bases, the J end lost 6 bases, and 9 bases lay between the germline ends. This CDR3 region has 13 residues. The chain's CDR3 is CASSQDRGLEQYF. CDR3 in DNA: TGTGCCAGCAGCCAAGATCGAGGGCTCGAGCAGTACTTC.

This clone appeared a single time. The V gene is TRBV18, the J gene TRBJ1-2, with 8 bases that match TRBD1. The germline V gene has CDR1 KGHSH and CDR2 LQKENI. With 1 base clipped from V and 6 bases from J, the junction kept 4 bases outside the gene matches. The CDR3 is 14 residues long. CDR3 sequence (DNA): TGTGCCAGCTCACCACGCGACAGGGGAGATGGCTACACCTTC. Residues: CASSPRDRGDGYTF.

The chain links TRBV3-1 (or the pseudogene TRBV3-2) to TRBJ1-2; D is possibly TRBD1 (5 bases). Trimming removed 1 base at V and 3 bases at J, with 9 bases between. This CDR3 contains 14 residues. Per germline, CDR1 LGHDT and CDR2 YNNKEL (reference sequence). CDR3 nucleotides: TGTGCCAGCAGCCAAGCAGGGTTAGACTATGGCTACACCTTC. It is translated as CASSQAGLDYGYTF.

The genes are TRBV7-2 and TRBJ1-2; 9 bases match TRBD1. The ends lost 5 bases at V and 4 bases at J; junction bases unmatched: 2. This CDR3 spans 13 amino acids. Per germline, CDR1 SGHTA and CDR2 FQGNSA. In DNA, the CDR3 is TGTGCCAGCAGCCCGGGACAGGGCTATGGCTACACCTTC. Translated: CASSPGQGYGYTF.

This clone was seen only a few times. This sequence joins TRBV6-5 and TRBJ1-6, with D uncertain. The length of the CDR3 is 14 residues. The V gene lost 2 bases and the J gene lost 8 bases, with 10 bases spanning the gap. Per the germline V gene, CDR1 is MNHEY and CDR2 is SVGAGI. CDR3 region: CASSYRRRDSPLHF. As DNA, the CDR3 is TGTGCCAGCAGTTACCGACGTCGGGATTCACCCCTCCACTTT.

This chain links TRBV19 with TRBJ1-6, with D possibly matching TRBD1 (5 bases). Deletions cut 4 bases from V and 0 bases from J, with 10 bases between. CDR1 and CDR2 (germline): LNHDA, SQIVND (reference sequence). The CDR3 runs to 16 residues. CDR3 sequence reads: CASSRQTSSYNSPLHF. The CDR3, as DNA: TGTGCCAGTAGTAGACAGACCAGCTCCTATAATTCACCCCTCCACTTT.

The chain joins TRBV4-1 to TRBJ2-7, with TRBD2 matching 8 bases. Per the germline V gene, CDR1 is MGHRA and CDR2 is YSYEKL. V shed 0 bases, J shed 6 bases, and the junction held 10 bases outside the gene matches. This CDR3 region has 16 residues. This CDR3 is CASSQDTSGTFREQYF. Written as DNA, the CDR3 is TGCGCCAGCAGCCAAGATACTAGCGGCACGTTCCGCGAGCAGTACTTC.

The rearrangement links TRBV29-1 to TRBJ2-6, with 7 bases identical to TRBD1. CDR1 and CDR2 (germline): SQVTM, ANQGSEA. With V trimmed by 4 bases and J by 2 bases, 8 bases remained unmatched. The CDR3 contains 16 residues. CDR3 DNA: TGCAGCGTTGTCGAGGGACAGCTCACTGGGGCCAACGTCCTGACTTTC. Its protein product is CSVVEGQLTGANVLTF. Full variable domain (missing parts from reference TRBV29-1 and TRBJ2-6): SAVISQKPSRDICQRGTSLTIQCQVDSQVTMMFWYRQQPGQSLTLIATANQGSEATYESGFVIDKFPISRPNLTFSTLTVSNMSPEDSSIYLCSVVEGQLTGANVLTFGAGSRLTVL.

This chain joins TRBV4-1 and TRBJ2-3; D is undetermined. Trimming left V 4 bases short and J 3 bases short, with 8 bases between. This CDR3 is 13 amino acids long. CDR1 is MGHRA, CDR2 YSYEKL, per germline. The CDR3 reads CASSPEWTDTQYF. CDR3 DNA sequence: TGCGCCAGCAGCCCTGAGTGGACAGATACGCAGTATTTT.

The chain joins TRBV29-1 to TRBJ1-2; tentative D call: TRBD1 (6 bases). The germline gives CDR1 SQVTM, CDR2 ANQGSEA. V gave up 7 bases and J gave up 4 bases, with 19 bases separating them. The CDR3 contains 14 residues. The CDR3 spells CSAQTGSTLYGYTF. CDR3 sequence (DNA): TGCAGCGCACAGACAGGATCAACCCTCTATGGCTACACCTTC.

The gene calls are TRBV7-9 and TRBJ1-5; possibly TRBD1 for D (6 bases). CDR3 length: 13 residues. V lost 5 bases, J lost 6 bases, and 11 bases lay in between. The germline CDR1 and CDR2 sequences are SEHNR and FQNEAQ (reference sequence). CDR3 sequence (DNA): TGTGCCAGCAGCCTGCGCAGGGGTCAGCCCCAGCATTTT. Protein product: CASSLRRGQPQHF.

The genes are TRBV7-8 and TRBJ2-1; 11 bases fit TRBD2. CDR3 length: 17 amino acids. Per germline, CDR1 SGHVS and CDR2 FQNEAQ. V dropped 2 bases and J dropped 7; count of bases not matched to a gene: 10. The CDR3: CASSLILAGGRRNEQFF. DNA for the CDR3: TGTGCCAGCAGCTTAATCCTAGCGGGGGGTAGAAGGAATGAGCAGTTCTTC.

The chain uses TRBV2 and TRBJ1-6; no clear D gene. Germline loops: CDR1 SNHLY, CDR2 FYNNEI. Trimming removed 8 bases at V and 7 bases at J, with 12 bases between. The CDR3 covers 13 residues. The CDR3: CASSREMNSPLHF. In DNA, the CDR3 is TGTGCCAGCTCGCGGGAGATGAATTCACCCCTCCACTTT.

This clone is a singleton in its sample. This chain uses TRBV2 with TRBJ2-7, with TRBD1 as a possible D gene (5 bases). Germline-derived CDR1 and CDR2 are SNHLY and FYNNEI. Between the trimmed V and J ends, which lost 7 bases and 4 bases, there was a span of 11 bases. This CDR3 comprises 12 residues. Written as DNA, the CDR3 is TGTGCCAGCAAGGCAGGGTCGTACGAGCAGTACTTC. This gives the protein CASKAGSYEQYF.

This sequence joins TRBV14 and TRBJ2-6; TRBD1 agrees at 9 bases. Germline lookup yields CDR1 SGHDN and CDR2 FVKESK. CDR3 length equals 16 residues. V lost 3 bases, J lost 2 bases, and 2 bases stayed unmatched. CDR3 sequence reads: CASSHTGGTGANVLTF. The CDR3 DNA sequence: TGTGCCAGCAGCCACACAGGGGGCACTGGGGCCAACGTCCTGACTTTC.

J is TRBJ1-4 and V is TRBV19; no reliable D call. The CDR3 sequence is 13 residues long. V lost 8 bases and J lost 4, with 11 bases in between. Per the germline V gene, CDR1 is LNHDA and CDR2 is SQIVND (reference sequence). CDR3 region: CASQTQINEKLFF. DNA of the CDR3: TGTGCCAGTCAGACACAGATTAATGAAAAACTGTTTTTT.

This clone was seen a single time. The rearrangement uses TRBV7-3 and TRBJ1-1; D is possibly TRBD1 (5 bases). The CDR3 contains 12 residues. The germline V gene has CDR1 SGHTA and CDR2 FQGTGA. Between the trimmed V and J ends, which lost 4 bases and 5 bases, there was a span of 8 bases. The CDR3 reads CASSYGGTEAFF. The DNA for the CDR3 is TGTGCCAGCAGCTACGGGGGGACTGAAGCTTTCTTT.

The table lists this clone with a count of one. The chain joins TRBV19 to TRBJ1-2, with no clear D. This CDR3 is 14 amino acids long. V was cut by 5 bases and J by 7 bases, with 17 bases left in between. Germline V CDR1 and CDR2: LNHDA, SQIVND (reference sequence). The CDR3 loop is CASSADRGVGGYTF. The CDR3 bases are TGTGCCAGTAGTGCCGACCGGGGTGTTGGTGGCTACACCTTC.

The chain joins TRBV5-6 to TRBJ1-5, with D tentatively TRBD1 (5 bases). Germline CDR1 and CDR2: SGHDT and YYEEEE. Trimming took 4 bases from V and 4 from J, leaving 12 bases between them. The CDR3 spans 14 residues. The CDR3 bases are TGTGCCAGCAGCCACCGGGGGGAGAATCAGCCCCAGCATTTT. Encoded protein: CASSHRGENQPQHF.

This clone has just one count. This sequence joins TRBV27 and TRBJ2-7, with a tentative D call TRBD2 (6 bases). The CDR3 runs to 14 residues. Germline CDR1 is MNHEY and CDR2 is SMNVEV (reference sequence). The V end lost 6 bases, the J end lost 2 bases, and 14 bases lay between the germline ends. CDR3 sequence: CASRREAGTYEQYF. CDR3 bases: TGTGCCAGCAGAAGGGAAGCGGGTACCTACGAGCAGTACTTC.

The chain is built from TRBV5-6 and TRBJ1-2, with 8 bases identical to TRBD1. The junction had 9 bases not matched to a gene; V was cut back by 4 bases and J by 7 bases. The CDR3 length is 14 residues. The germline V gene has CDR1 SGHDT and CDR2 YYEEEE. CDR3 DNA: TGTGCCAGCAGCCCTGACAGGGGAGCGGGTGGCTACACCTTC. Translating it yields CASSPDRGAGGYTF.

The J gene is TRBJ2-5, the V gene TRBV9; 13 bases agree with TRBD2. J gave up 5 bases and V 4 bases, and 8 bases lay outside the gene matches. The CDR3 runs to 16 residues. Germline assignment: CDR1 SGDLS and CDR2 YYNGEE. CDR3 nucleotides: TGTGCCAGCAGCTTCTCCAGGACTAGCGGGGGTGAGACCCAGTACTTC. As protein: CASSFSRTSGGETQYF.

The chain couples TRBV6-5 to TRBJ1-2; possible D gene TRBD1, 6 bases. Germline CDR1 is MNHEY and CDR2 is SVGAGI. Trimming left V 10 bases short and J 8 bases short, with 26 bases between. The CDR3 contains 15 residues. CDR3 nucleotide sequence: TGTGCCACAGGGCCAAGGCAGGGGAGGGTTGGGGGCTACACCTTC. This sequence encodes CATGPRQGRVGGYTF.

This chain links TRBV12-5 with TRBJ1-5; no firm D call. Per the germline V gene, CDR1 is LGHNT and CDR2 is FRNRAP. V lost 2 bases, J lost 6 bases, and 14 bases lay in between. The CDR3 runs to 15 residues. Here the CDR3 DNA reads TGTGCTAGTGGTTTGCTCCAAAAGAGCGGTCAGCCCCAGCATTTT. This translates into CASGLLQKSGQPQHF.

The rearrangement joins TRBV6-6 to TRBJ1-2, with D maybe TRBD1 (5 bases). This CDR3 is built from 14 residues. The ends were cut back, 5 bases at V and 2 bases at J, with 12 bases in the middle. Germline lookup yields CDR1 MNHNY and CDR2 SVGAGI (reference sequence). CDR3 in DNA: TGTGCCAGCAGTGACCACAGGCTGAACTATGGCTACACCTTC. This gives the protein CASSDHRLNYGYTF.

J is TRBJ1-2 and V is TRBV18; 8 bases align to TRBD1. Germline V CDR1 and CDR2: KGHSH, LQKENI. Trimming cost V 3 bases and J 4 bases; bases outside gene matches: 7. The CDR3 loop spans 15 amino acids. The DNA of the CDR3 is TGTGCCAGCTCACCTGAACAGGGGGACGCCTATGGCTACACCTTC. Amino acids: CASSPEQGDAYGYTF.

The gene calls are TRBV11-2 and TRBJ1-2, with D possibly being TRBD1 (6 bases). Trimming removed 5 bases from V and 8 bases from J, with 12 bases in between. There are 12 residues in the CDR3. Germline CDR1 reads SGHAT; CDR2 reads FQNNGV. CDR3 DNA sequence: TGTGCCAGCAGCCACAGGGAAGGCGGCTACACCTTC. This gives the protein CASSHREGGYTF.

The CDR3 is CASSLGGSTDTQYF. For the CDR3, the DNA is TGCGCCAGCAGTCTAGGAGGTAGCACAGATACGCAGTATTTT. This chain joins TRBV10-1 and TRBJ2-3; perhaps TRBD2 as D (5 bases). The V and J ends lost 5 bases and 0 bases respectively, with 9 bases between them. The germline V gene encodes CDR1 WNHNN and CDR2 SYGVQD (reference sequence). This CDR3 comprises 14 residues.